The 27 T cell receptor beta chains in this list originate from one sample, sequenced in a study of T cells in women clearing cervical HPV infection. The repertoire was sequenced with immunoSEQ multiplex PCR; TCRdb's copy has only in-frame clones and lacks some. Listed are 45,000 to 55,000 clones; around 1.6% falls within the top ten. Sequencing used blood buffy coat. Source of these receptors: a woman aged 18-70 years with a cervical HPV16 infection that either progressed to CIN3+ or cleared (not recorded which).

On this clone: The DNA ends 3 residues before the CDR3 does, and the rest of the CDR3 is filled in from the germline J gene. The chain employs TRBV19 and TRBJ2-4, with TRBD2 matching 8 bases. This CDR3 has 11 residues. Germline V CDR1 and CDR2: LNHDA, SQIVND (reference sequence). CDR3 in amino acids: CASSAGTSQYF. CDR3 bases read: TGTGCCAGTAGCGCCGGGACTAGT.

A remark on this clone: The CDR3 is cut off 3 residues early in the read; its end comes from the germline J gene. V and J are TRBV6-4 and TRBJ2-1, with 8 bases matching TRBD2. CDR3 length equals 15 residues. V gave up 3 bases and J gave up 2 bases; unmatched junction bases: 3. Germline CDR1 is MRHNA and CDR2 is SNTAGT. Partial CDR3 DNA: TGTGCCAGCAGTGAGTCTAGCGGGCCCTACAATGAG. It is translated as CASSESSGPYNE. The full CDR3 sequence reads CASSESSGPYNEQFF.

About this clone itself: Read sequence stops 3 residues before the CDR3 end, and the germline J gene provides the missing end. The rearrangement joins TRBV29-1 to TRBJ1-1; no clear D. The CDR3 loop spans 11 amino acids. Germline V lookup: CDR1 SQVTM, CDR2 ANQGSEA. V lost 6 bases and J 2 bases, leaving 7 bases between the germline ends. CDR3 residues: CSVVLNTEAFF. CDR3 DNA, as far as it was read: TGCAGCGTCGTGTTAAACACTGAA.

The CDR3 spells CAWSGTGGRMGYTF. CDR3 DNA (partial): TGTGCCTGGAGTGGGACAGGGGGTAGAATGGGC. The chain carries TRBV30 and TRBJ1-2; 10 bases are shared with TRBD1. The CDR3 is cut off 3 residues early in the read; its end comes from the germline J gene. The germline gives CDR1 GTSNPN, CDR2 SVGIG (reference sequence). CDR3 length equals 14 residues.

CDR3 region: CARARGEYEQYF. CDR3 bases read: TGTGCCCGGGCCCGGGGGGAATACGAG. This sequence joins TRBV30 and TRBJ2-7, with 7 bases lining up with TRBD2. The read ends 3 residues before the CDR3 terminus; that terminus is restored from the germline J gene. V was clipped by 8 bases and J by 4 bases; unmatched bases: 8. The germline CDR1 and CDR2 sequences are GTSNPN and SVGIG (reference sequence). The length of the CDR3 is 12 residues. The full variable domain, in which reference TRBV30 and TRBJ2-7 provide the parts outside the CDR3, is SQTIHQWPATLVQPVGSPLSLECTVEGTSNPNLYWYRQAAGRGLQLLFYSVGIGQISSEVPQNLSASRPQDRQFILSSKKLLLSDSGFYLCARARGEYEQYFGPGTRLTVT.

Points on this clone: Sequencing ends 3 residues short of the CDR3 end; the germline J gene provides the rest. The chain is built from TRBV2 and TRBJ1-6, with D perhaps TRBD1 (6 bases). V lost 5 bases and J 5 bases, leaving 16 bases between the germline ends. The CDR3 is 16 residues long. The germline V gene has CDR1 SNHLY and CDR2 FYNNEI. The CDR3 DNA, read in part, is TGTGCCAGCAGTAACAAACAGGGCCCGGATAATTCACCC. Protein product: CASSNKQGPDNSP. The whole CDR3 protein reads CASSNKQGPDNSPLHF.

As regards this clone: The sequence runs out 3 residues before the end of the CDR3; the remainder is reconstructed from the germline J gene. This chain connects TRBV11-2 to TRBJ1-1, with D possibly matching TRBD1 (6 bases). Germline-derived CDR1 and CDR2 are SGHAT and FQNNGV. The CDR3 spans 13 residues. The V and J ends lost 3 bases and 5 bases respectively, with 10 bases between them. CDR3 DNA (partial): TGTGCCAGCAGCTTCAACAGGGTGACTGAA. Amino acid sequence: CASSFNRVTE. The whole CDR3 is CASSFNRVTEAFF.

Worth noting for this clone: The sequence runs out 3 residues before the end of the CDR3; the remainder is reconstructed from the germline J gene. This chain links TRBV10-3 with TRBJ2-3, with a possible D match to TRBD2 (5 bases). The CDR3 runs 16 residues. V shed 6 bases and J shed 0 bases, with 16 bases lying between them. Germline-derived CDR1 and CDR2 are ENHRY and SYGVKD. CDR3 bases read: TGTGCCATCAGGTCTACCCAAGAGCGGAGCACAGATACG. Translated, it gives CAIRSTQERSTDT. The complete CDR3 protein is CAIRSTQERSTDTQYF.

The CDR3 DNA, read in part, is TGCAGTGCCCTATCCGATCAGGGGGGAAGGAACGAG. Protein sequence: CSALSDQGGRNE. The whole CDR3 sequence is CSALSDQGGRNEQYF. The chain joins TRBV20-1 to TRBJ2-7, with a possible D match to TRBD1 (7 bases). The sequence runs out 3 residues before the end of the CDR3; the remainder is reconstructed from the germline J gene. The CDR3 has 15 residues. V was clipped by 6 bases and J by 5 bases, with 23 bases between them. CDR1 is DFQATT and CDR2 is SNEGSKA in the germline V gene (reference sequence).

With regard to this clone: The read finishes 3 residues shy of the CDR3 end, and the germline J gene is used to complete it. This chain links TRBV7-9 with TRBJ1-1; D uncertain. CDR3 length: 13 amino acids. Germline assignment: CDR1 SEHNR and CDR2 FQNEAQ (reference sequence). V was shortened by 7 bases and J by 4 bases, with 13 bases between the two germline ends. The CDR3 sequence is CASTLAGITEAFF. CDR3 bases read: TGTGCCAGCACTCTGGCGGGTATCACTGAA. The full variable domain, in which reference TRBV7-9 and TRBJ1-1 provide the parts outside the CDR3, is DTGVSQNPRHKITKRGQNVTFRCDPISEHNRLYWYRQTLGQGPEFLTYFQNEAQLEKSRLLSDRFSAERPKGSFSTLEIQRTEQGDSAMYLCASTLAGITEAFFGQGTRLTVV.

Note on this clone: The read ends 3 residues before the CDR3 terminus; that terminus is restored from the germline J gene. The chain employs TRBV23-1 and TRBJ2-5; D uncertain. TRBV23-1 is noted as an ORF with a role that remains uncertain. Trimming took off 7 bases at V and 4 bases at J, with 7 bases between the two ends. The CDR3 runs to 11 residues. The sequenced CDR3 bases are TGCGCCAGCACTCCGGGAGAGACC. The encoded protein is CASTPGET. Given in full, the CDR3 is CASTPGETQYF.

Of note for this clone: The read halts 3 residues ahead of the CDR3 end, with the missing end drawn from the germline J gene. The chain has TRBV6-2 or TRBV6-3 and TRBJ1-1, with D possibly being TRBD1 (6 bases). Germline-derived CDR1 and CDR2 are MNHEY and SVGEGT. The CDR3 has 17 residues. The germline V and J ends were trimmed by 6 bases and 1 base, with 21 bases remaining between them. The CDR3 region is CASRDPLRGITNTEAFF. CDR3 DNA, as far as it was read: TGTGCCAGCAGGGATCCACTCAGGGGAATCACGAACACTGAA.

Details on this clone: Coverage ceases 3 residues before the CDR3 finishes, and the germline J gene fills in the end. The V and J genes are TRBV7-2 and TRBJ2-7; no clear D gene. The CDR3 extends over 12 amino acids. Germline V gene data show CDR1 as SGHTA and CDR2 as FQGNSA. The germline V and J ends were trimmed by 4 bases and 4 bases, with 8 bases remaining between them. The CDR3 here is CASSSTLYEQYF. The DNA read from the CDR3 is TGTGCCAGCAGCTCTACCCTTTACGAG.

A word on this clone: The sequence runs out 3 residues before the end of the CDR3; the remainder is reconstructed from the germline J gene. This chain links TRBV7-2 with TRBJ2-1, with 8 positions matching TRBD2. This CDR3 contains 15 residues. Losses at the gene ends were 5 bases for V and 1 base for J; bases not matched to a gene: 4. CDR1 and CDR2 from the germline V gene are SGHTA and FQGNSA. The covered CDR3 bases are TGTGCCAGCAGCCTTCTAGCGGGTTCCTACAATGAG. This encodes CASSLLAGSYNE. The whole CDR3 protein is CASSLLAGSYNEQFF.

With respect to this clone: The read gets to within 3 residues of the CDR3 end, and the germline J gene fills in the rest. This chain uses TRBV28 with TRBJ2-1; TRBD1 might be the D (5 bases). The CDR3 length is 16 residues. The V end lost 2 bases, the J end lost 5 bases, and 16 bases lay between the germline ends. Germline V gene sequence: CDR1 MDHEN, CDR2 SYDVKM. This CDR3 is CASSLIPGAGNNEQFF. Incomplete CDR3 DNA: TGTGCCAGCAGTTTAATCCCTGGGGCAGGGAACAATGAG.

Details on this clone: The read gets to within 3 residues of the CDR3 end, and the germline J gene fills in the rest. The chain carries TRBV19 and TRBJ2-1; 7 bases match TRBD2. The germline CDR1 and CDR2 sequences are LNHDA and SQIVND (reference sequence). J lost 0 bases, V lost 2 bases, and 7 bases had no gene match. The CDR3 runs to 17 residues. The DNA read from the CDR3 is TGTGCCAGTAGTATACGCAACGGGGGGAACTCCTACAATGAG. Encoded protein: CASSIRNGGNSYNE. In full, the CDR3 is CASSIRNGGNSYNEQFF.

Concerning this clone: One end of the junction is discordant with germline, which a read error may explain. The CDR3 goes on 3 residues after the read ends, and that part is filled in from the germline J gene. The gene calls are TRBV7-9 and TRBJ2-5; the D is unclear. Germline V gene data show CDR1 as SEHNR and CDR2 as FQNEAQ (reference sequence). The CDR3 consists of 14 residues. The CDR3 protein is CSSSSTLGQETQYF. Incomplete CDR3 DNA: TGTTCCAGCAGCAGTACTCTAGGTCAAGAGACC.

Notes on this clone: The sequence runs out 3 residues before the end of the CDR3; the remainder is reconstructed from the germline J gene. The V and J genes are TRBV10-1 and TRBJ2-2; D not certain. CDR3 size: 13 residues. The germline V gene has CDR1 WNHNN and CDR2 SYGVQD (reference sequence). V was trimmed by 5 bases and J by 1 base, leaving 5 bases between them. CDR3: CASSFKNTGELFF. Incomplete CDR3 DNA: TGCGCCAGCAGTTTCAAGAACACCGGGGAG.

Note on this clone: Read sequence stops 3 residues before the CDR3 end, and the germline J gene provides the missing end. V is TRBV7-9 and J is TRBJ2-6; D gene unclear. From germline, CDR1 is SEHNR and CDR2 FQNEAQ (reference sequence). Deletions cut 5 bases from V and 1 base from J, with 9 bases between. This CDR3 contains 15 residues. This chain's CDR3 is CASSPRVSGANVLTF. The CDR3 DNA, read in part, is TGTGCCAGCAGCCCTAGAGTTTCTGGGGCCAACGTC.

A note on this clone: Read coverage stops 3 residues before the CDR3 terminus; the germline J gene supplies the remainder. The chain employs TRBV7-9 and TRBJ1-4; 11 bases map to TRBD1. The CDR3 extends over 14 amino acids. V lost 5 bases, J lost 8 bases, and 4 bases stayed unmatched. The V gene's germline CDR1 is SEHNR and CDR2 FQNEAQ (reference sequence). The CDR3 DNA, read in part, is TGTGCCAGCAGCGGACAGGGGGCAAAGGAAAAA. It specifies CASSGQGAKEK. The full CDR3 is CASSGQGAKEKLFF.

As regards this clone: The observed sequence ends 3 residues before the CDR3 terminus, with the missing tail filled in from the germline J gene. The rearrangement links TRBV5-6 to TRBJ1-6; D perhaps matches TRBD1 (6 bases). This CDR3 comprises 15 residues. V was shortened by 3 bases and J by 8 bases, with 15 bases between the two germline ends. CDR1 and CDR2 from the germline V gene are SGHDT and YYEEEE. The chain's CDR3 is CASSSPTGSDSPLHF. CDR3 DNA, as far as it was read: TGTGCCAGCAGCTCGCCTACAGGGAGTGATTCACCC.

About this clone: The sequenced fragment ends 3 residues before the CDR3 boundary, so the rest is inferred from the germline J gene. This chain connects TRBV30 to TRBJ1-3, with D perhaps TRBD1 (6 bases). Germline-derived CDR1 and CDR2 are GTSNPN and SVGIG (reference sequence). V was pared by 3 bases and J by 4 bases, with 16 bases between. The CDR3 is 15 amino acids. Here the CDR3 reads CAWRGHLAFGNTIYF. The CDR3 DNA, read in part, is TGTGCCTGGAGGGGACACCTTGCCTTCGGAAACACC. Combining the CDR3 with reference TRBV30 and TRBJ1-3 gives the whole variable domain SQTIHQWPATLVQPVGSPLSLECTVEGTSNPNLYWYRQAAGRGLQLLFYSVGIGQISSEVPQNLSASRPQDRQFILSSKKLLLSDSGFYLCAWRGHLAFGNTIYFGEGSWLTVV.

About this clone: Read sequence stops 3 residues before the CDR3 end, and the germline J gene provides the missing end. The chain employs TRBV20-1 and TRBJ1-2; 7 nucleotides line up with TRBD1. The CDR3 is made up of 14 amino acids. V lost 0 bases to trimming and J lost 6 bases; unmatched junction nucleotides: 7. Germline V lookup: CDR1 DFQATT, CDR2 SNEGSKA (reference sequence). The CDR3 sequence is CSARDQSRGDGYTF. The CDR3 DNA, read in part, is TGCAGTGCTAGAGATCAGAGCAGGGGGGATGGC.

Details on this clone: From the germline J gene comes the end of the CDR3, since the read stops 3 residues before it. The V and J genes are TRBV5-4 and TRBJ2-3; unclear D gene. The ends were cut back, 3 bases at V and 3 bases at J, with 11 bases in the middle. CDR3 length: 14 amino acids. Germline-derived CDR1 and CDR2 are SGHNT and YYREEE (reference sequence). The CDR3 DNA, read in part, is TGTGCCAGCAGCTCCCGAGTAAGGACAGATACG. Protein sequence: CASSSRVRTDT. The CDR3 in full is CASSSRVRTDTQYF.

A word on this clone: The DNA ends 3 residues before the CDR3 does, and the rest of the CDR3 is filled in from the germline J gene. This sequence joins TRBV20-1 and TRBJ1-6; a weak D match, TRBD1 (6 bases). V was trimmed by 0 bases and J by 4 bases, leaving 16 bases between them. CDR3 size: 17 residues. The germline V gene encodes CDR1 DFQATT and CDR2 SNEGSKA (reference sequence). CDR3 residues: CSARDNLTGRYNSPLHF. Partial CDR3 DNA: TGCAGTGCTAGAGATAATTTGACAGGAAGGTATAATTCACCC.

With respect to this clone: The read stops 3 residues short of the end of the CDR3; the missing end is completed from the germline J gene. This sequence joins TRBV5-4 and TRBJ1-1, with TRBD1 matching over 8 bases. From germline, CDR1 is SGHNT and CDR2 YYREEE (reference sequence). The V gene end was trimmed by 3 bases and the J gene end by 1 base; junction bases not matched to a gene: 5. CDR3 length: 15 amino acids. The CDR3 region is CASSSQGARNTEAFF. CDR3 bases read: TGTGCCAGCAGCTCTCAGGGGGCGAGGAACACTGAA.

Turning to this clone: The read ends 3 residues shy of where the CDR3 ends; the end is completed using the germline J gene. The rearrangement links TRBV7-8 to TRBJ2-7, with D tentatively TRBD2 (6 bases). CDR1 is SGHVS and CDR2 is FQNEAQ in the germline V gene. This CDR3 contains 17 residues. Trimming stripped 2 bases from V and 2 bases from J, with 19 bases between. CDR3 sequence: CASSLSRRGSSTYEQYF. The sequenced CDR3 bases are TGTGCCAGCAGCTTATCCCGGCGGGGTAGCTCAACCTACGAG.